This T cell receptor beta chain was obtained from a study of early T cells in non-severe SARS-CoV-2 infection. At the level of the study: Sequenced bulk RNA came from whole blood that was unsorted, and chains were unpaired.

The CDR3 is 14 residues long. V lost 3 bases, J lost 4 bases, and 12 bases lay in between. The protocol attached unique molecular identifiers to individual cDNA molecules. TCRdb passed the 5' RACE reads through MiXCR, listing each CDR3 protein once. The profile shows around 70,000 distinct CDR3 sequences, around 9.9% of them singletons. The rearrangement uses TRBV12-3 or TRBV12-4 and TRBJ1-1, with D hard to call. This sequence was found in an adult who was a healthcare worker with PCR-confirmed SARS-CoV-2 infection or an uninfected control (not recorded which). Sequenced sample: whole blood. The CDR3 spells CASSFLGESTEAFF. In DNA, the CDR3 is TGTGCCAGCAGTTTCCTCGGGGAGTCCACTGAAGCTTTCTTT.